The rows below give T cell receptor beta chains drawn from one sample of a study of cytotoxic CD8 clonotypes in ibrutinib-treated CLL. The table came from immunoSEQ multiplex PCR; TCRdb's copy has only in-frame clones and leaves some out. The sample lists about 300,000 clones; 70% to 80% were seen once. Sequenced material: PBMCs, taken at disease progression, from a patient treated with ibrutinib. Receptors were obtained from a human donor with chronic lymphocytic leukemia. The CDR3 runs from the conserved cysteine through the conserved F or W. Fields, in order: clone size, V gene, D gene, J gene, CDR3 protein, CDR3 DNA. The D gene is left open where the match is weak. Clone size is not always given. Where it is, it says once, few, many or a class for expanded clones.

NA	TRBV15	TRBD1	TRBJ2-4	CATSRKPTGGAEFIEYF	TGTGCCACCAGCAGGAAACCGACAGGGGGCGCCGAGTTTATCGAGTACTTC
NA	TRBV10-2	NA	TRBJ2-7	CASKLGTEQYF	TGCGCCAGCAAGTTGGGGACAGAGCAGTACTTC
NA	TRBV5-1	TRBD2	TRBJ2-1	CASSGGGAGEQFF	TGCGCCAGCAGTGGGGGAGGGGCTGGTGAGCAGTTCTTC
NA	TRBV4-1	NA	TRBJ2-1	CASSLGLGPYNEQFF	TGCGCCAGCAGCCTCGGACTGGGGCCCTACAATGAGCAGTTCTTC
NA	TRBV28	TRBD1	TRBJ2-3	CASTSPPRGPDTQYF	TGTGCCAGCACCAGCCCCCCAAGGGGGCCAGATACGCAGTATTTT
NA	TRBV7-8	NA	TRBJ2-7	CASSLIARDGIYEQYF	TGTGCCAGCAGCTTAATCGCTCGGGACGGAATCTACGAGCAGTACTTC
NA	TRBV7-2	TRBD2	TRBJ2-7	CASSLELARGGYEQYF	TGTGCCAGCAGCCTCGAATTAGCACGGGGGGGGTACGAGCAGTACTTC
NA	TRBV11-2	NA	TRBJ1-1	CASSRGGANTEAFF	TGTGCCAGCAGCCGGGGAGGGGCGAACACTGAAGCTTTCTTT
NA	TRBV7-8	NA	TRBJ2-7	CASSSARRYEQYF	TGTGCCAGCAGCTCAGCACGTCGCTACGAGCAGTACTTC
NA	TRBV28	NA	TRBJ2-7	CASSTGMPYEQYF	TGTGCCAGCAGTACCGGGATGCCCTACGAGCAGTACTTC
NA	TRBV6-5	TRBD2	TRBJ2-7	CASSPRRGAYEQYF	TGTGCCAGCAGTCCTCGGCGGGGGGCCTACGAGCAGTACTTC
once	TRBV11-2	TRBD2	TRBJ2-7	CASRGGRAPEGF	TGTGCCAGCAGGGGCGGGAGGGCGCCCGAGGGATTC
NA	TRBV4-3	NA	TRBJ2-7	CASSNRLAYEQYF	TGCGCCAGCTCAAACAGGCTTGCCTACGAGCAGTACTTC
NA	TRBV10-3	TRBD1	TRBJ2-7	CAISQTGGTYEQYF	TGTGCCATCAGCCAGACAGGGGGGACCTACGAGCAGTACTTC
NA	TRBV6-1	TRBD1	TRBJ2-5	CASSAGQFETQYF	TGTGCCAGCAGTGCGGGACAGTTCGAGACCCAGTACTTC
NA	TRBV10-1	NA	TRBJ2-7	CASSRAYEQYF	TGCGCCAGCAGTAGGGCCTACGAGCAGTACTTC
NA	TRBV5-6	TRBD2	TRBJ2-1	CASSLSPSGPYNEQFF	TGTGCCAGCAGCTTGTCGCCTAGCGGACCCTACAATGAGCAGTTCTTC
NA	TRBV12-5	NA	TRBJ1-1	CASGPVGVPGATEAFF	TGTGCTAGTGGTCCGGTGGGAGTTCCCGGAGCAACTGAAGCTTTCTTT
NA	TRBV2	NA	TRBJ2-7	CASRGASSSYEQYF	TGTGCCAGCAGGGGGGCCAGTAGCTCCTACGAGCAGTACTTC